Detailed here is one T cell receptor (beta chain). The data are from a study of shared clonotypes between healthy human individuals. Each PCR replicate run on unsorted PBMC took in roughly 0.3 ug DNA, some 28,000 T cell genomes. Using immunoSEQ multiplex PCR, the repertoire was profiled, and TCRdb retains in-frame clones only, with some absent. This repertoire shows a few hundred thousand clones, around 77% found once; its top ten account for around 11%. Sequenced material: PBMCs. The receptor comes from a woman aged 40 to 55 in good health. Some clones in this sample may be carry-over from other donors' samples.

The CDR3 protein is CASSPGLVSTGELFF. CDR3 sequence (DNA): TGTGCCAGCAGCCCGGGACTAGTTAGTACCGGGGAGCTGTTTTTT. The V and J genes are TRBV7-3 and TRBJ2-2, with 8 bases aligning to TRBD2. The V and J ends lost 5 bases and 5 bases, in that order; junction bases with no gene match: 7. The CDR3 sequence is 15 residues long. Germline assignment: CDR1 SGHTA and CDR2 FQGTGA.